These T cell receptor beta chains were read from a single sample in a study of tumor and adjacent non-tumor tissue in lung cancer. One entry per CDR3 protein, called by TCRdb with MiXCR from the multiplex PCR reads. The table has approximately 100,000 distinct CDR3 sequences, 55% to 65% seen once. The sample was distant non-tumor lung tissue. The receptors were gathered from a man younger than 40 with non-small cell lung cancer. The conserved cysteine and the conserved F or W are not part of the CDR3 here. Not all rows give a size; the values are once, few, many and, for expanded clones, a class.

V gene	clone size	J gene	CDR3 protein
TRBV11-2	.	TRBJ2-1	ASSSHQGGSEQF
TRBV12-3/TRBV12-4	.	TRBJ1-2	ASSLGQSLYGNT
TRBV6-5	.	TRBJ1-1	ASSYPGQNTEAF
TRBV4-2	.	TRBJ1-4	ASSQEVAGRGREKLF
TRBV6-2/TRBV6-3	.	TRBJ2-1	ASIPGLAGYNERF
TRBV29-1	many	TRBJ1-2	SVERSGYGYT
TRBV11-2	many	TRBJ1-3	ASSLPWARGNTIY
TRBV11-2	.	TRBJ1-5	VSSSGTRGSGQPQH
TRBV5-1	few	TRBJ1-5	ASSPMGQGNQPQH
TRBV6-2/TRBV6-3	many	TRBJ1-2	ASSSRVRYGYT
TRBV7-6	few	TRBJ2-1	ASSLEPSSGGYNEQF
TRBV11-3	once	TRBJ1-1	AGRHREQIMNTEAF
TRBV4-3	.	TRBJ2-3	TSSHGRGATDTQY
TRBV4-1	many	TRBJ2-2	ASSQQTGELF
TRBV6-5	.	TRBJ1-6	ASSTDRANNLPLH
TRBV12-3/TRBV12-4	.	TRBJ2-3	PSSFFVADSTNTQY
TRBV29-1	many	TRBJ1-2	SAQLHNYGYT
TRBV29-1	.	TRBJ1-1	STVTGANTETF
TRBV12-3/TRBV12-4	many	TRBJ2-7	ASSLGVGTYEQY
TRBV11-2	.	TRBJ2-7	ASERRHSSYEQY
TRBV4-3	once	TRBJ2-5	ASSHEGGKQETQY
TRBV6-2/TRBV6-3	.	.	VSSYSKQGRNQPQY
TRBV7-9	.	TRBJ1-4	ASSPGSLNEKLF
TRBV6-5	.	TRBJ2-3	TNSYQGSGDTQY
TRBV11-3	.	TRBJ2-7	ACSLGTGVYKQY
TRBV24-1	many	TRBJ2-1	ATSPSGASSYNEQF
TRBV14	many	TRBJ2-7	ASSPWGSYEQY
TRBV12-3/TRBV12-4	once	TRBJ2-7	ASSLDLPPYEQY
TRBV5-1	many	TRBJ1-3	ASSLYGEPGNTIY
TRBV7-8	many	TRBJ2-1	ASSLGGLNEQF
TRBV25-1	few	TRBJ2-5	ASSPWETQY
TRBV4-3	once	TRBJ2-5	ASNQRRQGEEIQY
TRBV6-2/TRBV6-3	.	TRBJ2-6	ASSYHRQIRSGANVLT
TRBV7-9	many	TRBJ2-2	ASSLTPGLAGSNTGELF
TRBV7-9	.	TRBJ2-5	ASSLARTEE
TRBV6-2/TRBV6-3	many	TRBJ2-5	ASSYEAIQETQY
TRBV20-1	.	TRBJ2-4	SASAFAGSLDIQN
TRBV7-6	.	TRBJ2-3	ASSPNRGNTDTQY
TRBV19	.	TRBJ2-3	AIRDRGTSDTQY
TRBV5-1	.	TRBJ1-3	ASSLGEAANTIY
TRBV7-9	few	TRBJ2-2	ASSPRGARTGELF
TRBV5-1	.	TRBJ2-7	ASRATRFEQY
TRBV4-1	.	TRBJ1-5	ASSQDRVSNQPQH
TRBV25-1	.	TRBJ1-2	ASSEYGGQEVGYT
TRBV4-1	.	TRBJ2-7	AGSQDRGREQY
TRBV6-5	.	TRBJ1-2	ASGTSGRYDYT
TRBV4-1	.	TRBJ2-7	ASSHSGTGAYKQY
TRBV30	.	TRBJ1-1	AWSVGGTGAKTF
TRBV5-5	.	TRBJ2-7	ASRQGDSLYYYEQY
TRBV29-1	many	TRBJ2-7	SVLAETSNEQY
TRBV4-1	.	TRBJ2-1	ASSHLLWTSGRAHEQF
TRBV12-3/TRBV12-4	.	TRBJ1-2	ASSVGIGGYGCT
TRBV2	once	TRBJ2-3	ASSESLDTQY
TRBV20-1	.	TRBJ2-5	SARDPRGPPGAQC
TRBV11-2	.	TRBJ2-3	ANSSGLAGGTDTQY